The clone carrying this TCR beta chain was observed at least ten times. The data belong to a study of T cells in Graves' hyperthyroidism and ophthalmopathy. Germline V CDR1 and CDR2: SNHLY, FYNNEI. The germline V and J ends were trimmed by 7 bases and 9 bases, with 22 bases remaining between them. CDR3 length: 15 amino acids. RNA transcripts gave rise to amplified TCR beta CDR3 regions. Carried out on the TCR CDR3, a first-round RT-PCR used the HTBI primer set. TCRdb re-analysed the multiplex PCR reads in MiXCR, keeping a single row per CDR3 protein. Of a few hundred thousand distinct CDR3 sequences in the sample, approximately 14% were seen once.

Source material: blood. The receptor comes from a woman aged 30 to 39 with Graves' ophthalmopathy. The chain couples TRBV2 to TRBJ1-5, with TRBD1 as a possible D gene (5 bases). The CDR3 protein is CASTANGGRGWPQHF. Written as DNA, the CDR3 is TGTGCCAGCACCGCGAACGGTGGACGGGGGTGGCCCCAGCATTTT.